The clone carrying this TCR beta chain was recorded only once. The table came from immunoSEQ multiplex PCR; TCRdb's copy has only in-frame clones and leaves some out. The data show some 150,000 clones, over 90% seen once. This record comes from a study of control samples from healthy donors and cancer patients. Germline CDR1 and CDR2: GTSNPN and SVGIG (reference sequence). The V gene lost 5 bases and the J gene lost 8 bases, with 10 bases spanning the gap. This CDR3 has 12 residues. Source material: blood. The V and J genes are TRBV30 and TRBJ1-6; D remains ambiguous. The TCR originated in a man aged 45 to 65 in good health. The CDR3 nucleotides are TGTGCCTGGGGGCGGGGATATTCACCCCTCCACTTT. It encodes CAWGRGYSPLHF.